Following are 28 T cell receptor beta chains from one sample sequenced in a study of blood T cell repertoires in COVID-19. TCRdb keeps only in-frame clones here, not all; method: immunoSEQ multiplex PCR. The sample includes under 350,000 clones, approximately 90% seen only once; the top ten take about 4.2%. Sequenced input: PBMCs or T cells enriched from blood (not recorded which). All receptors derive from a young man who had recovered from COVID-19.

The CDR3 sequence is CASSPYSETQYF. CDR3 DNA: TGTGCCAGCAGCCCTTATTCGGAGACCCAGTACTTC. This sequence joins TRBV6-6 and TRBJ2-5; D gene uncertain. Per the germline V gene, CDR1 is MNHNY and CDR2 is SVGAGI (reference sequence). The CDR3 totals 12 residues. V lost 6 bases to trimming and J lost 5 bases, with 10 bases between them.

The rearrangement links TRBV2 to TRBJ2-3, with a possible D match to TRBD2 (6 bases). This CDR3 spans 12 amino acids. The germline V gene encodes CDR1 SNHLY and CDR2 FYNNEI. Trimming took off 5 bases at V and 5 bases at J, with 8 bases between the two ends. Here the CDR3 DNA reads TGTGCCAGCAGTCGGGAGAGAGATACGCAGTATTTT. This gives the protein CASSRERDTQYF.

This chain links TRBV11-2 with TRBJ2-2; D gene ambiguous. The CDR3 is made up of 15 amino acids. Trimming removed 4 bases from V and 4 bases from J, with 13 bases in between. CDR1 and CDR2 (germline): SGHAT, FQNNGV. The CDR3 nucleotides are TGTGCCAGCAGCTCTATCGTTGGTATCACCGGGGAGCTGTTTTTT. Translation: CASSSIVGITGELFF.

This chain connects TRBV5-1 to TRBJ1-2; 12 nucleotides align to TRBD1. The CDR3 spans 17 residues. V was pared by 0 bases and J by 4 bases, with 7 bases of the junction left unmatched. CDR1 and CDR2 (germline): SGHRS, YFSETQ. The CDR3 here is CASSLAGTGGDFYGYTF. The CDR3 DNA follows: TGCGCCAGCAGCTTGGCCGGGACAGGGGGCGACTTCTATGGCTACACCTTC.

CDR3 sequence reads: CASSDSKWLAGDTQYF. The CDR3 bases are TGTGCCAGCAGTGACTCGAAGTGGCTAGCGGGAGATACGCAGTATTTT. This chain joins TRBV6-4 and TRBJ2-3; 8 nucleotides line up with TRBD2. V lost 0 bases to trimming and J lost 5 bases; unmatched junction nucleotides: 7. CDR1 MRHNA and CDR2 SNTAGT come from the germline V gene. The CDR3 sequence is 16 residues long.

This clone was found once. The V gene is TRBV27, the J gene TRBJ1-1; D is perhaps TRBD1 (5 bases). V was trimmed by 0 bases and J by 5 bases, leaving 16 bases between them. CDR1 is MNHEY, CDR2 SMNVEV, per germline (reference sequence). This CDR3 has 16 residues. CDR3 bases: TGTGCCAGCAGTTTATCCGTTTCTTGGGGCGCGACTGAAGCTTTCTTT. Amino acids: CASSLSVSWGATEAFF.

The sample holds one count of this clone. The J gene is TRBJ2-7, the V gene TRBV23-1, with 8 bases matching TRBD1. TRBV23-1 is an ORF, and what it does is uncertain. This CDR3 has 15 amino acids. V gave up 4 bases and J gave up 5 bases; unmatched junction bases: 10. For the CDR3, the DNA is TGCGCCAGCAGTCTGAATTTCCCGGGACAGGACGAGCAGTACTTC. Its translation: CASSLNFPGQDEQYF.

CDR3 in DNA: TGTGCCAGTAGGGGACAGGTCGGGAATCAGCCCCAGCATTTT. It encodes CASRGQVGNQPQHF. The chain carries TRBV19 and TRBJ1-5; 8 nucleotides align to TRBD1. V was pared by 6 bases and J by 4 bases, with 5 bases of the junction left unmatched. This CDR3 contains 14 residues. Germline V lookup: CDR1 LNHDA, CDR2 SQIVND (reference sequence).

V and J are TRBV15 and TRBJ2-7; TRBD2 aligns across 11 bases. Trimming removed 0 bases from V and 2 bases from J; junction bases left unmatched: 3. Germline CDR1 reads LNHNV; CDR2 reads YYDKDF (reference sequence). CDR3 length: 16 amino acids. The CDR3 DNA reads TGTGCCACCAGCAGAGAAGGACTAGCGGGCCCCTACGAGCAGTACTTC. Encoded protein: CATSREGLAGPYEQYF.

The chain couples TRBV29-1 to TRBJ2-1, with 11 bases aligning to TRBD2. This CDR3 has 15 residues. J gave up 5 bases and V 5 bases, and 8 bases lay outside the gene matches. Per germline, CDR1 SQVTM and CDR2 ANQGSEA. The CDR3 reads CSVSRLAGPDNEQFF. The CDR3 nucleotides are TGCAGCGTTTCCCGACTAGCGGGGCCAGACAATGAGCAGTTCTTC.

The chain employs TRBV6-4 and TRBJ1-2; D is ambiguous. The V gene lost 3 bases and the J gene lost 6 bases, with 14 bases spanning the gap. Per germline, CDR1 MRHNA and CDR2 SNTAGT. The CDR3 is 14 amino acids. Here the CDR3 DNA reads TGTGCCAGCAGTGAAGGGCAAGCCGGGGATGGCTACACCTTC. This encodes CASSEGQAGDGYTF.

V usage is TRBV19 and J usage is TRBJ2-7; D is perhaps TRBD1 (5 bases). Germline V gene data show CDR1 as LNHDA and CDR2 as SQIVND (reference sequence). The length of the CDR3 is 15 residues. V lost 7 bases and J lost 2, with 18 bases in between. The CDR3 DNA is TGTGCCAGTACCCCGGGTAGGGGAAATGCCTACGAGCAGTACTTC. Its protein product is CASTPGRGNAYEQYF.

In nucleotides, the CDR3 is TGTGCCAGCAGCTTACGACAGGGGCCCCCGGAGCAGTTCTTC. As protein: CASSLRQGPPEQFF. V and J are TRBV7-9 and TRBJ2-1, with TRBD1 matching 8 bases. Germline CDR1 and CDR2: SEHNR and FQNEAQ (reference sequence). V shed 2 bases and J 10 bases; nucleotides not matched to a gene: 7. This CDR3 is built from 14 residues.

CDR3 amino acids: CASSIFSGGPNYGYTF. The DNA for the CDR3 is TGTGCCAGTAGTATCTTCTCAGGGGGTCCTAACTATGGCTACACCTTC. This chain links TRBV19 with TRBJ1-2; TRBD1 matches 7 bases. The CDR3 loop spans 16 amino acids. CDR1 and CDR2 (germline): LNHDA, SQIVND (reference sequence). V shed 3 bases, J shed 0 bases, and the junction held 7 bases outside the gene matches.

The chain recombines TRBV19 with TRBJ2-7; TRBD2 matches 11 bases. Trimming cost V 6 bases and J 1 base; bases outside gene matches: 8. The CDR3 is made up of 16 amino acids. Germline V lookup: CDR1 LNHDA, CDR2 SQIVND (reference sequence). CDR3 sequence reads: CASRRSGTSGSYEQYF. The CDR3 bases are TGTGCCAGTAGAAGATCCGGGACTAGCGGATCCTACGAGCAGTACTTC.

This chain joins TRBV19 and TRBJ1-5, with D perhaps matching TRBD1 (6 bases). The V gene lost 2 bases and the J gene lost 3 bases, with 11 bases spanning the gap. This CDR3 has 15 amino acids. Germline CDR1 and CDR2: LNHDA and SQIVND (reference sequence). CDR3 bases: TGTGCCAGTAGTATATCAGGGGCGAACAATCAGCCCCAGCATTTT. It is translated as CASSISGANNQPQHF.

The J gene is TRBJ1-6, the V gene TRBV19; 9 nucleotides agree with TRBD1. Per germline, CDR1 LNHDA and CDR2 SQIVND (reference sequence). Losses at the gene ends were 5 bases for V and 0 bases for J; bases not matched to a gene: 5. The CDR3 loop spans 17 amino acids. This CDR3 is CASSSGQGSSYNSPLHF. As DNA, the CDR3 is TGTGCCAGTAGTTCCGGACAGGGGAGCTCCTATAATTCACCCCTCCACTTT.

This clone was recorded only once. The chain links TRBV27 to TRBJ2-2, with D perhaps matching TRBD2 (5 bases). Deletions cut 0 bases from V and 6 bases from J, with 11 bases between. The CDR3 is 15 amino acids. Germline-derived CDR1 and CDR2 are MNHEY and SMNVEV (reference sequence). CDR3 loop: CASSLSTVRAGELFF. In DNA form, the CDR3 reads TGTGCCAGCAGTTTATCCACAGTGAGGGCCGGGGAGCTGTTTTTT.

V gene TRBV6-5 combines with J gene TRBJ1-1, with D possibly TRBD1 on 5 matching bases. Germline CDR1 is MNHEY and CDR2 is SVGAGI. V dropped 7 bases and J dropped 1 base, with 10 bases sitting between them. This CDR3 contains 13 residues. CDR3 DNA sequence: TGTGCCAGCATTCCTCAGGGGAACACTGAAGCTTTCTTT. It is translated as CASIPQGNTEAFF.

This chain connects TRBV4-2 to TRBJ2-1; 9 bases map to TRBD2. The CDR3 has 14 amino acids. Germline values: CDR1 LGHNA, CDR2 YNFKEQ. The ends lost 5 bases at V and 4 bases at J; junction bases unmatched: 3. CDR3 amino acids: CASSGLARYNEQFF. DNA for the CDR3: TGTGCCAGCAGCGGACTAGCGAGGTACAATGAGCAGTTCTTC.

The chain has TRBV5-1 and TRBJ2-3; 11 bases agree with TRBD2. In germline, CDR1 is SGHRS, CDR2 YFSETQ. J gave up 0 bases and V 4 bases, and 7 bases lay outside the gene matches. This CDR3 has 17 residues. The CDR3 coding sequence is TGCGCCAGCAGCCCGGGGGGACTAGCGGAGAGCACAGATACGCAGTATTTT. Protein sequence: CASSPGGLAESTDTQYF. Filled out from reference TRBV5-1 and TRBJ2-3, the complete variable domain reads KAGVTQTPRYLIKTRGQQVTLSCSPISGHRSVSWYQQTPGQGLQFLFEYFSETQRNKGNFPGRFSGRQFSNSRSEMNVSTLELGDSALYLCASSPGGLAESTDTQYFGPGTRLTVL.

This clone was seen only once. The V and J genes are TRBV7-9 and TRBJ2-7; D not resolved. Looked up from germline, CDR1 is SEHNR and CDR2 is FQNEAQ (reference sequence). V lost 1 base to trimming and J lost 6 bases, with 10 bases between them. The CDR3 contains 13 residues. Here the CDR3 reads CASSLGANLEQYF. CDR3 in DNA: TGTGCCAGCAGCTTAGGAGCGAACCTCGAGCAGTACTTC.

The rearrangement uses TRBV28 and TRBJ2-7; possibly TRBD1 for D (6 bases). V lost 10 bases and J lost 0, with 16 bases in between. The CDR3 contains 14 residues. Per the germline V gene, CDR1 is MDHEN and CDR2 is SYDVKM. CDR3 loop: CATIPGHDSYEQYF. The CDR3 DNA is TGTGCCACGATACCGGGACACGACTCCTACGAGCAGTACTTC.

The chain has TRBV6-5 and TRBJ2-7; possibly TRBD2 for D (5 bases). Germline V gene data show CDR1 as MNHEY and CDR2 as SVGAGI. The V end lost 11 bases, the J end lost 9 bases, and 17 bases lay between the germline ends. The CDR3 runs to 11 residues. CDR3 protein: CAAGEGRVQYF. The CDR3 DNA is TGTGCCGCCGGGGAAGGAAGGGTGCAGTACTTC.

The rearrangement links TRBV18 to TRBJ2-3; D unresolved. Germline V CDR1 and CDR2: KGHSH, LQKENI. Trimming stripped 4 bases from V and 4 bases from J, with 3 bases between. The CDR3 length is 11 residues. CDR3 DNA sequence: TGTGCCAGCTCACTAGCAGATACGCAGTATTTT. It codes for CASSLADTQYF.

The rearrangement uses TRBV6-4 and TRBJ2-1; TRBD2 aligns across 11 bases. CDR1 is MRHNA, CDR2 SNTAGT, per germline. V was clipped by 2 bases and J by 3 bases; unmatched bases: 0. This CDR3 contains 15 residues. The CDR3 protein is CASSDGTSGYNEQFF. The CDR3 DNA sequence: TGTGCCAGCAGTGACGGGACTAGCGGCTACAATGAGCAGTTCTTC.

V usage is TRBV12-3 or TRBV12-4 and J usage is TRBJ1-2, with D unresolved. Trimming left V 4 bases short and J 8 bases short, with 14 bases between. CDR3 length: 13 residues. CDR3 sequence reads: CASSWRWEAGYTF. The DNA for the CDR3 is TGTGCCAGCAGTTGGAGGTGGGAGGCGGGCTACACCTTC.

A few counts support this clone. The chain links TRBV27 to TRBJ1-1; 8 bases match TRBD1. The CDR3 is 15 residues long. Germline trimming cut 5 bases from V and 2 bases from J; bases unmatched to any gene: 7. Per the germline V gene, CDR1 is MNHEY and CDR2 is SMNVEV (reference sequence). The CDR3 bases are TGTGCCAGCAGTCCCCGGGGGACAGGAAACACTGAAGCTTTCTTT. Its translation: CASSPRGTGNTEAFF.